This TCR beta chain was recorded in a study of cytomegalovirus exposure and HLA in healthy donors. Study-level points and caveats: The availability of immune exposure information extended only to CMV serostatus.

Turning to this clone: Its antigen remains unidentified.

Primers for the PCR totalled 60 Vbeta and 13 Jbeta. Profiling relied on immunoSEQ multiplex PCR, and the TCRdb table lists in-frame clones only, not all of them. This sample yields about 200,000 clones, of which roughly an eighth are seen a single time; roughly 7.7% belongs to the top ten. Germline CDR1 SGHDT, CDR2 YYEEEE. The CDR3 spans 16 residues. With V trimmed by 3 bases and J by 6 bases, 9 bases remained unmatched. This chain joins TRBV5-6 and TRBJ1-5, with 10 bases identical to TRBD1. This TCR derives from a man aged 45 to 65 in good health and CMV-seropositive. Sample: PBMCs. The CDR3 here is CASSSGTGDLGQPQHF. In DNA, the CDR3 is TGTGCCAGCAGCTCAGGGACAGGGGATTTGGGTCAGCCCCAGCATTTT.